This T cell receptor (beta chain) was captured by sequencing in a study of identical twins. TCRdb reprocessed the 5' RACE reads with MiXCR, giving one entry per CDR3 protein. This sample has some 1,700,000 distinct CDR3 sequences; about 32% occur once, and the top ten carry about 0.27%. This clonotype was counted a few times. Its target is not known. This CDR3 comprises 20 residues. V shed 5 bases and J shed 6 bases, with 34 bases lying between them. CDR1 is SEHNR, CDR2 FQNEAQ, per germline (reference sequence). Broader study findings: In cord blood, abundant beta clonotypes had fewer insertions; memory showed no trend.

Each donor (without exception) was a healthy Caucasian. Sample: cord blood. This TCR came from a newborn girl in good health. J is TRBJ1-1 and V is TRBV7-9, with D maybe TRBD1 (5 bases). CDR3 in amino acids: CASSIEGPPTGTGVKPEAFF. The CDR3 DNA is TGTGCCAGCAGCATTGAAGGTCCTCCTACGGGGACCGGAGTTAAACCTGAAGCTTTCTTT.